This TCR beta chain was found in a study of tumor-infiltrating lymphocytes in primary liver carcinoma. Across the study: Lesions, classed as T1-T3 N0M0, spanned about 4 to 10 cm across. Samples gave roughly 3.5 to 7.5 million productive TCRbeta reads, similar across tissue types.

Using a constant-region primer together with ProtoScript II reverse transcriptase, TCR beta cDNA was made from about 500 ng of total RNA. The TCR beta library was amplified through three nested multiplex PCR rounds in a modified ARM-PCR procedure. Primers for the first two PCR rounds were TRBV1-TRBV30 forward primers and a C-beta reverse primer (around 11 cycles per round). From the multiplex PCR reads, TCRdb called clonotypes with MiXCR, one entry per CDR3 protein. The sample lists about 320,000 distinct CDR3 sequences, roughly 60% occurring once. Germline lookup yields CDR1 LGHNA and CDR2 YSLEER. The CDR3 covers 15 residues. V was clipped by 0 bases and J by 6 bases; unmatched bases: 4. Germline DNA was also extracted, with blood RNA taken from unsorted whole blood. This clonotype was seen at least ten times. What it binds is unknown. Study-wide points: Unsorted bulk samples meant CD4+ and CD8+ repertoires went uncompared. Significantly larger top-250-clone fractions were found in tumors than in blood (p = 0.039).

The sequenced sample was peripheral blood. This chain links TRBV4-3 with TRBJ2-2; 7 bases map to TRBD2. This receptor was obtained from a man in his forties or fifties with primary liver carcinoma and hepatitis B virus infection. CDR3: CASSQDLSGPGELFF. The DNA for the CDR3 is TGCGCCAGCAGCCAAGATCTTAGCGGGCCCGGGGAGCTGTTTTTT.